A single sample is the source of the 21 T cell receptor beta chains below, sequenced in a study of monozygotic twins with inflammatory bowel disease. From the 5' RACE reads, TCRdb lists one entry per CDR3 protein and no DNA. Recorded for this sample: over 150,000 distinct CDR3 sequences. The sequenced material came from blood. The receptors originated from a human donor with ulcerative colitis or Crohn's disease, or a healthy co-twin of an affected twin (not recorded which).

This chain links TRBV7-2 with TRBJ1-3. Germline V lookup: CDR1 SGHTA, CDR2 FQGNSA. CDR3 length: 13 amino acids. The CDR3 loop is CASSFRQGNTIYF. Together with reference TRBV7-2 and TRBJ1-3, the CDR3 gives the full variable domain: GAGVSQSPSNKVTEKGKDVELRCDPISGHTALYWYRQSLGQGLEFLIYFQGNSAPDKSGLPSDRFSAERTGGSVSTLTIQRTQQEDSAVYLCASSFRQGNTIYFGEGSWLTVV.

The V gene is TRBV5-1, the J gene TRBJ2-7; TCRdb selects TRBD1, and the lack of DNA leaves this call unchecked. The CDR3 runs to 16 residues. Germline V gives CDR1 SGHRS, CDR2 YFSETQ. CDR3 sequence reads: CASSLDFTGAGYEQYF.

The chain combines TRBV6-5 with TRBJ1-6. The CDR3 totals 13 residues. Germline V gives CDR1 MNHEY, CDR2 SVGAGI. The CDR3 loop reads CASSGSYNSPLHF.

The chain is built from TRBV5-4 and TRBJ2-3; TCRdb names TRBD1, which stays unverified in the absence of DNA. Germline V gene data show CDR1 as SGHNT and CDR2 as YYREEE (reference sequence). The CDR3 totals 15 residues. This CDR3 reads CASSLLRPSTDTQYF.

The chain couples TRBV28 to TRBJ2-1; TCRdb outputs TRBD2, but without DNA this stays unchecked. This CDR3 spans 17 amino acids. Germline V gene sequence: CDR1 MDHEN, CDR2 SYDVKM. The CDR3 is CASTPPSGAGSYNEQFF. Variable domain in full (rest from reference TRBV28 and TRBJ2-1): DVKVTQSSRYLVKRTGEKVFLECVQDMDHENMFWYRQDPGLGLRLIYFSYDVKMKEKGDIPEGYSVSREKKERFSLILESASTNQTSMYLCASTPPSGAGSYNEQFFGPGTRLTVL.

The chain carries TRBV4-2 and TRBJ1-5. Per germline, CDR1 LGHNA and CDR2 YNFKEQ. The CDR3 is 16 residues long. CDR3 sequence reads: CASSQDPRSGNQPQHF.

V and J are TRBV29-1 and TRBJ1-1; the D call of TRBD1 rests on TCRdb alone, since no DNA is present to check it. Germline V lookup: CDR1 SQVTM, CDR2 ANQGSEA. The CDR3 sequence is 14 residues long. CDR3 residues: CSVGQGGLDTEAFF.

This rearrangement joins TRBV7-2 to TRBJ2-1; without DNA, the TCRdb call of TRBD1 cannot be checked. Germline V lookup: CDR1 SGHTA, CDR2 FQGNSA. CDR3 length equals 21 residues. The CDR3 region is CASSLRRSGQGRETAYNEQFF.

The V call is TRBV5-1, the J call TRBJ2-2; without DNA, the TCRdb call of TRBD2 cannot be checked. CDR3 length: 15 residues. Germline V CDR1 and CDR2: SGHRS, YFSETQ. Here the CDR3 reads CASSLRRGGTGELFF.

The rearrangement joins TRBV11-2 to TRBJ2-5. This CDR3 comprises 11 residues. In germline, CDR1 is SGHAT, CDR2 FQNNGV. This CDR3 reads CASSLEGTQYF.

The chain links TRBV5-1 to TRBJ2-1; TCRdb outputs TRBD2, but without DNA this stays unchecked. This CDR3 comprises 15 residues. Germline CDR1 is SGHRS and CDR2 is YFSETQ. The CDR3 here is CASSPSGRLYNEQFF.

The chain carries TRBV20-1 and TRBJ2-5; the TCRdb D gene call, TRBD2, has no DNA to confirm it. Germline values: CDR1 DFQATT, CDR2 SNEGSKA (reference sequence). This CDR3 has 16 amino acids. The CDR3 protein is CSARGLAGTGRETQYF.

J is TRBJ2-7 and V is TRBV19. This CDR3 spans 14 amino acids. Per germline, CDR1 LNHDA and CDR2 SQIVND (reference sequence). Here the CDR3 reads CASSRREDSHEQYF.

J is TRBJ2-5 and V is TRBV29-1. This CDR3 has 12 residues. Germline CDR1 and CDR2: SQVTM and ANQGSEA. The CDR3 protein is CSVGGLQETQYF.

CDR3 loop: CSARHRGQGAFYEQYF. The chain joins TRBV20-1 to TRBJ2-7; the D call of TRBD1 rests on TCRdb alone, since no DNA is present to check it. CDR1 and CDR2 (germline): DFQATT, SNEGSKA (reference sequence). The CDR3 extends over 16 amino acids.

This sequence joins TRBV5-1 and TRBJ2-5; TCRdb's D gene call, TRBD2, goes unchecked for lack of DNA. The germline CDR1 and CDR2 sequences are SGHRS and YFSETQ. The CDR3 covers 16 residues. CDR3 sequence reads: CASSPGGGANQETQYF.

V usage is TRBV5-1 and J usage is TRBJ1-6; TCRdb outputs TRBD1, but without DNA this stays unchecked. The CDR3 loop spans 15 amino acids. Germline V CDR1 and CDR2: SGHRS, YFSETQ. The CDR3: CASSSRTDVNSPLHF.

The V gene is TRBV18, the J gene TRBJ2-7; TCRdb's D call of TRBD2 is untestable without DNA. CDR1 is KGHSH, CDR2 LQKENI, per germline. This CDR3 spans 18 amino acids. The chain's CDR3 is CASSPLNTGGPKSYEQYF.

This sequence joins TRBV11-2 and TRBJ2-5. CDR3 length: 14 residues. Germline loops: CDR1 SGHAT, CDR2 FQNNGV. CDR3 region: CASSLEKGPETQYF.

The CDR3 protein is CASSGLLSSYNEQFF. The V gene is TRBV12-3 or TRBV12-4, the J gene TRBJ2-1; TCRdb indicates TRBD2, and absent DNA this call remains unverified. There are 15 residues in the CDR3.

The chain employs TRBV19 and TRBJ2-7; without DNA, the TCRdb call of TRBD1 cannot be checked. Germline V gives CDR1 LNHDA, CDR2 SQIVND (reference sequence). The CDR3 length is 16 residues. The CDR3 here is CASSLTSGQQSYEQYF.